What follows are 17 T cell receptor beta chains derived from one specimen sequenced in a study of T cell changes during pregnancy in multiple sclerosis. The method was immunoSEQ multiplex PCR; TCRdb's version includes in-frame clones alone and lacks a portion of them. The sample has around 100,000 clones, approximately 93% seen once. The sample in question was peripheral blood, obtained after pregnancy. The receptors derive from a female donor with multiple sclerosis, enrolled in a pregnancy study.

This sequence joins TRBV5-1 and TRBJ1-6; 7 nucleotides line up with TRBD1. Losses at the gene ends were 0 bases for V and 7 bases for J; bases not matched to a gene: 4. The CDR3 sequence is 15 residues long. The germline V gene encodes CDR1 SGHRS and CDR2 YFSETQ. The CDR3 protein is CASSLATGVNSPLHF. The CDR3 DNA follows: TGCGCCAGCAGCTTGGCAACAGGGGTAAATTCACCCCTCCACTTT.

The chain has TRBV27 and TRBJ2-7, with D unresolved. CDR1 is MNHEY and CDR2 is SMNVEV in the germline V gene (reference sequence). CDR3 length: 14 amino acids. Between the trimmed V and J ends, which lost 2 bases and 3 bases, there was a span of 11 bases. CDR3 nucleotides: TGTGCCAGCAGTTTACAAGCCAGGAACTACGAGCAGTACTTC. Translation: CASSLQARNYEQYF.

The genes are TRBV13 and TRBJ2-7; D perhaps matches TRBD1 (5 bases). Germline loops: CDR1 PRHDT, CDR2 FYEKMQ (reference sequence). The CDR3 totals 16 residues. Trimming stripped 2 bases from V and 3 bases from J, with 17 bases between. CDR3 sequence (DNA): TGTGCCAGCAGCTTATTCAGGGTCGGTCAAAGCTACGAGCAGTACTTC. It specifies CASSLFRVGQSYEQYF. The entire variable domain, with the rest obtained from reference TRBV13 and TRBJ2-7, is as follows: AAGVIQSPRHLIKEKRETATLKCYPIPRHDTVYWYQQGPGQDPQFLISFYEKMQSDKGSIPDRFSAQQFSDYHSELNMSSLELGDSALYFCASSLFRVGQSYEQYFGPGTRLTVT.

The rearrangement joins TRBV7-8 to TRBJ1-2; D possibly corresponds to TRBD1 (5 bases). V lost 7 bases, J lost 2 bases, and 23 bases lay in between. Germline-derived CDR1 and CDR2 are SGHVS and FQNEAQ. CDR3 size: 17 residues. This CDR3 is CASTPFQWQGQNYGYTF. The CDR3 DNA reads TGTGCCAGCACCCCCTTCCAGTGGCAGGGCCAGAACTATGGCTACACCTTC.

This clone was detected a few times. The V call is TRBV9, the J call TRBJ1-6; 7 bases map to TRBD1. J gave up 2 bases and V 7 bases, and 3 bases lay outside the gene matches. Germline V gives CDR1 SGDLS, CDR2 YYNGEE. This CDR3 region has 14 residues. Here the CDR3 DNA reads TGTGCCAGCCGAGGACAGGCCTATAATTCACCCCTCCACTTT. Encoded protein: CASRGQAYNSPLHF.

The V gene is TRBV10-3, the J gene TRBJ1-4; tentative D call: TRBD1 (5 bases). Trimming shortened V by 3 bases and J by 3 bases, and 8 bases separated the two germline ends. CDR1 is ENHRY and CDR2 is SYGVKD in the germline V gene. There are 14 residues in the CDR3. The CDR3: CAISDPGANEKLFF. CDR3 bases: TGTGCCATCAGTGACCCGGGGGCTAATGAAAAACTGTTTTTT.

The chain has TRBV5-1 and TRBJ2-2; 11 bases fit TRBD2. CDR3 size: 16 residues. The germline gives CDR1 SGHRS, CDR2 YFSETQ. Unmatched junction bases numbered 4, after V lost 5 bases and J lost 1 base. DNA for the CDR3: TGCGCCAGCAGGCCTACTAGCGGGGGGAACACCGGGGAGCTGTTTTTT. Translated: CASRPTSGGNTGELFF. The entire variable domain, with the rest obtained from reference TRBV5-1 and TRBJ2-2, is as follows: KAGVTQTPRYLIKTRGQQVTLSCSPISGHRSVSWYQQTPGQGLQFLFEYFSETQRNKGNFPGRFSGRQFSNSRSEMNVSTLELGDSALYLCASRPTSGGNTGELFFGEGSRLTVL.

This chain uses TRBV6-6 with TRBJ2-3, with TRBD1 matching 12 bases. This CDR3 is built from 16 residues. V dropped 2 bases and J dropped 4; count of bases not matched to a gene: 4. Germline CDR1 MNHNY, CDR2 SVGAGI (reference sequence). CDR3 in DNA: TGTGCCAGCAGTTACACCGGGACAGGGGGCGCAGATACGCAGTATTTT. It is translated as CASSYTGTGGADTQYF.

The chain's CDR3 is CASSPRDRRDTIYF. CDR3 in DNA: TGTGCCAGCAGTCCCCGGGACAGGCGGGACACCATATATTTT. The V gene is TRBV2, the J gene TRBJ1-3, with 8 bases aligning to TRBD1. The CDR3 sequence is 14 residues long. The V segment lost 5 bases and the J segment 8 bases; nucleotides outside the gene matches: 8. CDR1 and CDR2 from the germline V gene are SNHLY and FYNNEI. The full variable domain, with the rest looked up from reference TRBV2 and TRBJ1-3, is EPEVTQTPSHQVTQMGQEVILRCVPISNHLYFYWYRQILGQKVEFLVSFYNNEISEKSEIFDDQFSVERPDGSNFTLKIRSTKLEDSAMYFCASSPRDRRDTIYFGEGSWLTVV.

This clone was counted only a few times. Different DNA sequences within this sample yield the same CDR3. The chain is built from TRBV29-1 and TRBJ1-1; D is unclear. Trimming removed 3 bases from V and 1 base from J, with 3 bases in between. The CDR3 extends over 11 amino acids. Germline V lookup: CDR1 SQVTM, CDR2 ANQGSEA. The CDR3 DNA reads TGCAGCGTTGATCGGAACACTGAAGCTTTCTTT. Protein sequence: CSVDRNTEAFF.

The CDR3 is CASSLSGTELLINQPQHF. The CDR3 DNA reads as TGTGCCAGCAGTTTAAGTGGGACAGAGCTTCTAATCAATCAGCCCCAGCATTTT. V is TRBV27 and J is TRBJ1-5; 7 bases match TRBD1. Unmatched junction bases numbered 13, after V lost 2 bases and J lost 3 bases. The CDR3 length is 18 residues. Germline V gives CDR1 MNHEY, CDR2 SMNVEV (reference sequence).

The chain carries TRBV6-5 and TRBJ2-1; 9 bases align to TRBD2. CDR3 length equals 14 residues. Per germline, CDR1 MNHEY and CDR2 SVGAGI. The V gene end was trimmed by 6 bases and the J gene end by 5 bases; junction bases not matched to a gene: 5. CDR3 sequence reads: CASSSAGGNNEQFF. As DNA, the CDR3 is TGTGCCAGCAGCTCCGCGGGAGGGAACAATGAGCAGTTCTTC.

The rearrangement joins TRBV19 to TRBJ1-4; possibly TRBD1 for D (6 bases). V gave up 4 bases and J gave up 6 bases, with 15 bases separating them. Germline V lookup: CDR1 LNHDA, CDR2 SQIVND (reference sequence). CDR3 length: 15 amino acids. CDR3: CASSTDRSSDEKLFF. The CDR3 DNA sequence: TGTGCCAGTAGTACCGACAGGTCGTCGGATGAAAAACTGTTTTTT.

The count of this clone is one. This chain joins TRBV5-1 and TRBJ2-2; D possibly corresponds to TRBD1 (6 bases). Looked up from germline, CDR1 is SGHRS and CDR2 is YFSETQ. The CDR3 totals 13 residues. The germline V and J ends were trimmed by 4 bases and 7 bases, with 11 bases remaining between them. DNA for the CDR3: TGCGCCAGCAGCGAACAGGGCGGCGGGGAGCTGTTTTTT. Its translation is CASSEQGGGELFF.

V gene TRBV30 combines with J gene TRBJ2-4; 7 nucleotides align to TRBD2. The CDR3 loop spans 14 amino acids. V dropped 5 bases and J dropped 3; count of bases not matched to a gene: 7. Germline lookup yields CDR1 GTSNPN and CDR2 SVGIG (reference sequence). The CDR3 loop reads CAWGGGGVKNIQYF. The DNA of the CDR3 is TGTGCCTGGGGCGGTGGGGGGGTCAAAAACATTCAGTACTTC.

This chain connects TRBV6-5 to TRBJ2-3; 15 bases agree with TRBD2. Germline V gives CDR1 MNHEY, CDR2 SVGAGI. The CDR3 spans 16 residues. Germline trimming cut 4 bases from V and 4 bases from J; bases unmatched to any gene: 3. This chain's CDR3 is CASSWGLAGGADTQYF. In DNA form, the CDR3 reads TGTGCCAGCAGTTGGGGACTAGCGGGGGGTGCAGATACGCAGTATTTT.

This chain uses TRBV7-2 with TRBJ1-5; 7 bases align to TRBD1. Germline V gives CDR1 SGHTA, CDR2 FQGNSA. CDR3 size: 13 residues. V shed 4 bases and J 7 bases; nucleotides not matched to a gene: 4. CDR3 loop: CASSYRGGQPQHF. DNA of the CDR3: TGTGCCAGCAGCTACAGGGGTGGGCAGCCCCAGCATTTT.